This T cell receptor beta chain was profiled in a study of T cells in Graves' hyperthyroidism and ophthalmopathy. TCR beta CDR3 region amplification was performed from RNA transcripts. The study used the HTBI primer set for a first-round RT-PCR of the TCR CDR3. Via MiXCR, TCRdb re-called the multiplex PCR reads, giving one row per CDR3 protein. This table holds about 560,000 distinct CDR3 sequences, roughly a sixth found once. The authors deemed Graves' hyperthyroidism stable absent ophthalmopathy progression within 18 months. This clonotype has ten or more counts. The sample taken for sequencing was blood. This receptor was obtained from a woman younger than 30 with Graves' hyperthyroidism.

The CDR3 here is CASRSTGGIANTGELFF. The CDR3 bases are TGTGCCAGCAGATCAACGGGCGGGATCGCGAACACCGGGGAGCTGTTTTTT. This chain uses TRBV7-9 with TRBJ2-2; D might be TRBD2 (6 bases). The CDR3 runs 17 residues. Trimming stripped 6 bases from V and 0 bases from J, with 17 bases between. The germline V gene has CDR1 SEHNR and CDR2 FQNEAQ (reference sequence). The full variable domain, in which reference TRBV7-9 and TRBJ2-2 provide the parts outside the CDR3, is DTGVSQNPRHKITKRGQNVTFRCDPISEHNRLYWYRQTLGQGPEFLTYFQNEAQLEKSRLLSDRFSAERPKGSFSTLEIQRTEQGDSAMYLCASRSTGGIANTGELFFGEGSRLTVL.